The clone carrying this T cell receptor (beta chain) was detected ten times or more. For Graves' hyperthyroidism to be stable, ophthalmopathy could not progress within 18 months. Thyroid ultrasound, orbital computed tomography, clinical symptoms, and serum thyroxine and TRAb underpinned diagnoses. Fresh peripheral blood, 9.5 to 10 ml of it, supplied the PBMCs. Regions amplified from RNA transcripts were the TCR beta CDR3 regions. First-round RT-PCR of the TCR CDR3 relied on the HTBI primer set. Each CDR3 protein gets one entry after TCRdb re-called the multiplex PCR reads with MiXCR. The sample holds about 420,000 distinct CDR3 sequences, roughly 14% seen once. The sample comes from a study of T cells in Graves' hyperthyroidism and ophthalmopathy. This CDR3 region has 15 residues. CDR1 and CDR2 (germline): LNHDA, SQIVND (reference sequence). V lost 6 bases to trimming and J lost 14 bases, with 28 bases between them.

Sequences were obtained from blood. The V gene is TRBV19, the J gene TRBJ2-5; the D is unclear. The origin of this receptor is a woman aged 18-29 years with Graves' hyperthyroidism. CDR3 coding DNA: TGTGCCAGTAGGAATTCGGAGCCGACGCGGTATACCCCCTACTTC. It specifies CASRNSEPTRYTPYF.